This TCR beta chain was observed in a study of T cells in Graves' hyperthyroidism and ophthalmopathy. This clonotype was counted many times. Its specificity is unknown. Patients counted as stable if ophthalmopathy did not develop within 18 months. Fresh peripheral blood, about 9.6 ml, yielded the PBMCs. The CDR3 is made up of 14 amino acids. The V end was cut by 7 bases, the J end by 5 bases, with 17 bases between. General study results and limits: Separation of ophthalmopathy from stable hyperthyroidism was achieved by a 13 V-J model. Blood shared most expanded thyroid clonotypes above 0.001.

Amplified TCR beta CDR3 regions came from RNA transcripts. HTBI primers drove first-round RT-PCR of the TCR CDR3. MiXCR, applied by TCRdb to the multiplex PCR reads, yields one record per CDR3 protein. The sample carries 300,000 to 400,000 distinct CDR3 sequences, about 13% recorded once. Input material: blood. This chain uses TRBV12-3 or TRBV12-4 with TRBJ2-5; D may be TRBD2 (6 bases). This clonotype was sampled from a woman aged 18-30 years with Graves' hyperthyroidism. DNA for the CDR3: TGTGCCAGCATCCAGGGTAGCGGTGGGGAGACCCAGTACTTC. This gives the protein CASIQGSGGETQYF.